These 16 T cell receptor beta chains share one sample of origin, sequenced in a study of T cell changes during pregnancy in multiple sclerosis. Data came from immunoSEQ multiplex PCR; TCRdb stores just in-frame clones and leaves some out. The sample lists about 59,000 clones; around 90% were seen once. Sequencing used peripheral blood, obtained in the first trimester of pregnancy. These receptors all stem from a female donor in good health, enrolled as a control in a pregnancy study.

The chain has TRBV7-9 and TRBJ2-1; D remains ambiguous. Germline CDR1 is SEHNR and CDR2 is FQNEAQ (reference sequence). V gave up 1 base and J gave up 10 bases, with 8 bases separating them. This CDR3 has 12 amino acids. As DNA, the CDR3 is TGTGCCAGCAGCTTAGGTGTGGAGGAGCAGTTCTTC. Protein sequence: CASSLGVEEQFF.

The DNA of the CDR3 is TGTGCCAGCAGCGTAGATCCGGGGGTGAACACTGAAGCTTTCTTT. Protein product: CASSVDPGVNTEAFF. V usage is TRBV9 and J usage is TRBJ1-1, with D possibly being TRBD1 (5 bases). The CDR3 has 15 amino acids. V was shortened by 0 bases and J by 0 bases, with 9 bases between the two germline ends. Germline values: CDR1 SGDLS, CDR2 YYNGEE.

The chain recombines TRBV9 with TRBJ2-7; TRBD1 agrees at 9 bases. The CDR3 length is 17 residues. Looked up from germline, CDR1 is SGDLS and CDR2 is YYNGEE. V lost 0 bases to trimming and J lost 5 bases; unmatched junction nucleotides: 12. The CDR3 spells CASSVASGTGRVDEQYF. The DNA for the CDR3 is TGTGCCAGCAGCGTAGCTTCCGGGACAGGGAGGGTGGACGAGCAGTACTTC.

The DNA of the CDR3 is TGTGCCAGTACGGGGGGACAGGGGAGGCAGTTCTTC. Protein sequence: CASTGGQGRQFF. The rearrangement joins TRBV19 to TRBJ2-1; 10 bases fit TRBD1. Germline-derived CDR1 and CDR2 are LNHDA and SQIVND (reference sequence). V gave up 7 bases and J gave up 12 bases; unmatched junction bases: 6. The CDR3 covers 12 residues.

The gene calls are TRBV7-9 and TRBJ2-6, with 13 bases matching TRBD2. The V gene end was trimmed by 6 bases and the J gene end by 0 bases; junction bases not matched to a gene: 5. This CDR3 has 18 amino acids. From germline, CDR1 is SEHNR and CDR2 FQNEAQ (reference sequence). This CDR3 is CASSRTSGGLSGANVLTF. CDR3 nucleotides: TGTGCCAGCAGTCGGACTAGCGGGGGCCTCTCTGGGGCCAACGTCCTGACTTTC.

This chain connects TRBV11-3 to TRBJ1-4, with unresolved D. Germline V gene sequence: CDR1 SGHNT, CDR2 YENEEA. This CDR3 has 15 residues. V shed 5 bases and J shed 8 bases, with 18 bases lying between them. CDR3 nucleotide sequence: TGTGCCAGCAGCCAGCGGTCTGGGAGTGAGGAAAAACTGTTTTTT. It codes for CASSQRSGSEEKLFF. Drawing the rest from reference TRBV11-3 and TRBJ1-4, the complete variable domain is EAGVVQSPRYKIIEKKQPVAFWCNPISGHNTLYWYLQNLGQGPELLIRYENEEAVDDSQLPKDRFSAERLKGVDSTLKIQPAELGDSAVYLCASSQRSGSEEKLFFGSGTQLSVL.

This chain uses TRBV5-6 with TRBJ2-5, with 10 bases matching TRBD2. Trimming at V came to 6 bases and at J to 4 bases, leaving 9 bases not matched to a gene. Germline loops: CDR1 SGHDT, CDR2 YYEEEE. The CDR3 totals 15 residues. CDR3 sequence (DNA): TGTGCCAGCACCACCCTAGCGGGGGCACGAGAGACCCAGTACTTC. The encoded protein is CASTTLAGARETQYF.

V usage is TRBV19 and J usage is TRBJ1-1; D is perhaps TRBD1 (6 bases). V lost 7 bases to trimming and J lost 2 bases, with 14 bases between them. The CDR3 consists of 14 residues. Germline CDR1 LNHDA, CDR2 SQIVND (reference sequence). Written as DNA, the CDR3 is TGTGCCAGTAAAACAGGGCTTTATAACACTGAAGCTTTCTTT. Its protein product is CASKTGLYNTEAFF.

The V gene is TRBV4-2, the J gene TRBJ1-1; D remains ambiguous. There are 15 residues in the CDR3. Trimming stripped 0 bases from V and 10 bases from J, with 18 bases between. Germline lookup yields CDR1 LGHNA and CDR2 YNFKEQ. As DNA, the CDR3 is TGTGCCAGCAGCCAAGATGAGTCACGCCCGAGTGGAGCTTTCTTT. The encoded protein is CASSQDESRPSGAFF.

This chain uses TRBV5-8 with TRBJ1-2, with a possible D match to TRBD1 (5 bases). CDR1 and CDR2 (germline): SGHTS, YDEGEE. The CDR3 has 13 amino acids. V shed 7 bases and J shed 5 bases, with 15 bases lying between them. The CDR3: CASYGGGSYGYTF. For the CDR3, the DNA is TGTGCCAGCTATGGGGGAGGATCATATGGCTACACCTTC.

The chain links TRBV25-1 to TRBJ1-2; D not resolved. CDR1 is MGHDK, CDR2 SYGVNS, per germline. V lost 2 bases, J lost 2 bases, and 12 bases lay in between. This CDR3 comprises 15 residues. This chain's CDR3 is CASSEIEGANYGYTF. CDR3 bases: TGTGCCAGCAGTGAAATAGAGGGCGCCAACTATGGCTACACCTTC.

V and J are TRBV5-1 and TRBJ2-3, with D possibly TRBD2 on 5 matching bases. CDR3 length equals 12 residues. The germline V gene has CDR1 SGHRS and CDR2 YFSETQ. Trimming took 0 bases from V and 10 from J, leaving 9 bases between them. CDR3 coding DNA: TGCGCCAGCAGCTTGGAAACGAGGGCGCAGTATTTT. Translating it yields CASSLETRAQYF.

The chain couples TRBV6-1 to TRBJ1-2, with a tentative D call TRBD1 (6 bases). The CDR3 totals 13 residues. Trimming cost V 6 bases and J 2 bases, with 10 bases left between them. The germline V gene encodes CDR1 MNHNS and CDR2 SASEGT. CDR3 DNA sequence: TGTGCCAGCAGGTTGGACAGCAACTATGGCTACACCTTC. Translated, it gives CASRLDSNYGYTF.

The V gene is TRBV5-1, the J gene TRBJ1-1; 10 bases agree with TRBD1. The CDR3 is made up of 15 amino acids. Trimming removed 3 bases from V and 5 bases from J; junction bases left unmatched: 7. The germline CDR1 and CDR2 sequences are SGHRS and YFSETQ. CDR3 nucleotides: TGCGCCAGCAGCTCGGGGGACAGGGGAGGGACTGAAGCTTTCTTT. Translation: CASSSGDRGGTEAFF.

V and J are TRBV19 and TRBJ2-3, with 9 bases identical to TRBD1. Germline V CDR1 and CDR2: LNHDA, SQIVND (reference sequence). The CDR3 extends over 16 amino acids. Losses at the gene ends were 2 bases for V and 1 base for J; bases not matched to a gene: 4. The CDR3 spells CASSIRTGVGTDTQYF. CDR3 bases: TGTGCCAGTAGTATAAGGACAGGGGTCGGCACAGATACGCAGTATTTT.

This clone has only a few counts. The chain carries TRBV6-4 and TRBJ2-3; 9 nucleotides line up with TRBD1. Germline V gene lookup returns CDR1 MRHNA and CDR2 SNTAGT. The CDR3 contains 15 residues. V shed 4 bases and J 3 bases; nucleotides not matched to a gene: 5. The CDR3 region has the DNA TGTGCCAGCAGTGCCTCACAGGGGGCGACAGATACGCAGTATTTT. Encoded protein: CASSASQGATDTQYF.